The T cell receptor beta chain under discussion was sequenced for a study of OX40 agonist ivuxolimab in advanced cancers. Overall study: At 0.01 to 10 mg/kg, ivuxolimab was administered intravenously to patients every 2 weeks.

The germline V and J ends were trimmed by 2 bases and 0 bases, with 8 bases remaining between them. Germline CDR1 reads SGHVS; CDR2 reads FQNEAQ. CDR3 length: 15 amino acids. Libraries were prepared by immunoSEQ multiplex PCR; TCRdb keeps only in-frame clonotypes and omits some of them. The table has 77,000 or so clones, around nine tenths seen once. General observations from the study: More expanded clones were seen, on average, in CD8+ T cells than in CD4+. CD4+ and CD8+ blood T cells expanded clonally by week 6 at 0.1 to 3.0 mg/kg. Expansion of clones was among the lowest in partial responders at 0.1-3.0 mg/kg.

With regard to this clone: Its target is unknown.

The TCR comes from an adult with an advanced solid tumor such as melanoma, head and neck, liver or kidney cancer. The chain is built from TRBV7-8 and TRBJ1-5; no firm D call. The sequences come from CD4+ or CD8+ T cells sorted from blood, collected in a trial of the OX40 agonist ivuxolimab. The CDR3 loop reads CASSLHIYSNQPQHF. DNA for the CDR3: TGTGCCAGCAGCTTACACATCTATAGCAATCAGCCCCAGCATTTT.